Presented here are 21 T cell receptor beta chains from one specimen sequenced in a study of T-cell memory formation after mild COVID-19. TCRdb redid the calling of the 5' RACE reads with MiXCR, one entry per CDR3 protein. The table has 450,000 to 650,000 distinct CDR3 sequences, more than 15% seen once. Sequencing input: PBMCs or a T cell subset sorted from them (not recorded which). The source is an adult woman who had mild COVID-19 (a few samples of this study predate the infection). Cell type and time point are not known.

In its sample, this clonotype was seen a few times. CDR3 sequence: CATREALAKNIQYF. CDR3 DNA sequence: TGTGCCACCCGTGAGGCGTTGGCCAAAAACATTCAGTACTTC. The chain employs TRBV15 and TRBJ2-4, with no clear D. The CDR3 has 14 residues. The V end was cut by 8 bases, the J end by 1 base, with 12 bases between. CDR1 and CDR2 from the germline V gene are LNHNV and YYDKDF (reference sequence). Full variable domain (outside the CDR3, taken from reference TRBV15 and TRBJ2-4): DAMVIQNPRYQVTQFGKPVTLSCSQTLNHNVMYWYQQKSSQAPKLLFHYYDKDFNNEADTPDNFQSRRPNTSFCFLDIRSPGLGDTAMYLCATREALAKNIQYFGAGTRLSVL.

This chain joins TRBV10-3 and TRBJ2-2; the D is unclear. The CDR3 runs to 15 residues. CDR1 is ENHRY, CDR2 SYGVKD, per germline. Trimming removed 0 bases from V and 1 base from J, with 6 bases in between. CDR3 sequence: CAISESSWNTGELFF. The CDR3 DNA follows: TGTGCCATCAGTGAGTCGTCTTGGAACACCGGGGAGCTGTTTTTT.

The chain carries TRBV7-9 and TRBJ2-1; D gene ambiguous. Trimming took 5 bases from V and 8 from J, leaving 10 bases between them. This CDR3 has 12 amino acids. CDR1 and CDR2 from the germline V gene are SEHNR and FQNEAQ (reference sequence). CDR3 coding DNA: TGTGCCAGCAGCACGAGATACGATGAGCAGTTCTTC. Encoded protein: CASSTRYDEQFF.

In its sample, this clonotype was seen a few times. The gene calls are TRBV5-1 and TRBJ1-1, with 8 bases fitting TRBD1. Germline CDR1 reads SGHRS; CDR2 reads YFSETQ. The V segment lost 4 bases and the J segment 1 base; nucleotides outside the gene matches: 9. The CDR3 is 16 amino acids. DNA of the CDR3: TGCGCCAGCAGCAGGCGACAGGGGATGGGGAACACTGAAGCTTTCTTT. This encodes CASSRRQGMGNTEAFF.

This clonotype turned up a few times. The chain recombines TRBV5-5 with TRBJ1-1; the match to TRBD1 covers 9 bases. Germline CDR1 reads SGHKS; CDR2 reads YYEKEE (reference sequence). This CDR3 spans 17 amino acids. Germline trimming cut 4 bases from V and 1 base from J; bases unmatched to any gene: 11. The CDR3 reads CASSRGQGTATNTEAFF. In DNA, the CDR3 is TGTGCCAGCAGCCGTGGACAGGGGACGGCCACGAACACTGAAGCTTTCTTT.

The chain is built from TRBV5-1 and TRBJ2-3, with D perhaps being TRBD1 or TRBD2 (5 bases each). The V end was cut by 5 bases, the J end by 6 bases, with 16 bases between. The CDR3 spans 14 residues. Germline lookup yields CDR1 SGHRS and CDR2 YFSETQ. The CDR3 reads CASRYGTSTDTQYF. CDR3 in DNA: TGCGCCAGCAGATACGGGACCAGTACGGATACGCAGTATTTT.

V is TRBV4-1 and J is TRBJ1-1, with 11 bases fitting TRBD1. Losses at the gene ends were 6 bases for V and 4 bases for J; bases not matched to a gene: 4. The CDR3 has 14 residues. The germline V gene encodes CDR1 MGHRA and CDR2 YSYEKL. This CDR3 reads CASRVGTGGTEAFF. CDR3 coding DNA: TGCGCCAGCAGAGTTGGGACAGGGGGCACTGAAGCTTTCTTT.

This clonotype was seen more than once but under ten times. The V and J genes are TRBV29-1 and TRBJ1-1; 9 bases fit TRBD1. Germline V gene lookup returns CDR1 SQVTM and CDR2 ANQGSEA. This CDR3 comprises 13 residues. V gave up 7 bases and J gave up 4 bases; unmatched junction bases: 7. The CDR3 nucleotides are TGCAGCGCCCAGGACAGGGGAGGCACTGAAGCTTTCTTT. Its protein product is CSAQDRGGTEAFF.

This clonotype turned up a few times. The chain combines TRBV25-1 with TRBJ2-1, with 8 bases identical to TRBD2. The CDR3 has 15 residues. Germline loops: CDR1 MGHDK, CDR2 SYGVNS. V lost 7 bases to trimming and J lost 0 bases; unmatched junction nucleotides: 5. The CDR3 nucleotides are TGTGCCAGCACCCCTAGCGGGTTCTCCTACAATGAGCAGTTCTTC. It translates to CASTPSGFSYNEQFF.

The rearrangement joins TRBV11-1 to TRBJ2-1; D is unresolved. V shed 4 bases and J shed 4 bases, with 8 bases lying between them. CDR3 length: 13 amino acids. Germline CDR1 and CDR2: SGHAT and FQDESV (reference sequence). As DNA, the CDR3 is TGTGCCAGCAGCTCGGCGGATTACAATGAGCAGTTCTTC. Its translation: CASSSADYNEQFF.

This clonotype has just one count. V and J are TRBV18 and TRBJ2-7; TRBD2 might be the D (5 bases). Germline CDR1 is KGHSH and CDR2 is LQKENI. This CDR3 region has 14 residues. Trimming left V 3 bases short and J 6 bases short, with 15 bases between. CDR3 bases: TGTGCCAGCTCACCCGGACTTACCTTTACCGAGCAGTACTTC. Its protein is CASSPGLTFTEQYF.

This clonotype was picked up a small number of times. The rearrangement joins TRBV7-2 to TRBJ1-4, with D possibly TRBD1 on 6 matching bases. V lost 5 bases and J lost 7, with 17 bases in between. The germline CDR1 and CDR2 sequences are SGHTA and FQGNSA. The CDR3 consists of 15 residues. CDR3 protein: CASSLGTGWGEKLFF. CDR3 nucleotide sequence: TGTGCCAGCAGCCTAGGTACAGGGTGGGGTGAAAAACTGTTTTTT.

This clonotype was observed a handful of times. The CDR3 region has the DNA TGTGCCAGCAGCTTTAGACAGGGAGGAGGTGAGCAGTTCTTC. This encodes CASSFRQGGGEQFF. J is TRBJ2-1 and V is TRBV12-3 or TRBV12-4, with D perhaps matching TRBD1 (7 bases). V gave up 6 bases and J gave up 9 bases, with 18 bases separating them. This CDR3 is built from 14 residues.

This clonotype has a count of ten or more. This rearrangement joins TRBV10-3 to TRBJ2-5; 7 bases align to TRBD1. This CDR3 is 14 amino acids long. CDR1 ENHRY and CDR2 SYGVKD come from the germline V gene. V shed 2 bases and J 5 bases; nucleotides not matched to a gene: 5. The CDR3 reads CAISEPTGSETQYF. In DNA form, the CDR3 reads TGTGCCATCAGTGAGCCGACAGGGTCGGAGACCCAGTACTTC.

This clonotype was observed a handful of times. The V call is TRBV15, the J call TRBJ2-3; 12 bases are a match to TRBD2. V trimming: 3 bases; J trimming: 0 bases; junction bases outside the gene matches: 1. The CDR3 has 16 amino acids. From germline, CDR1 is LNHNV and CDR2 YYDKDF (reference sequence). The CDR3 nucleotides read TGTGCCACCAGCAGCGGGACTAGCGGGAGCACAGATACGCAGTATTTT. It specifies CATSSGTSGSTDTQYF. Full variable domain (remainder filled in from reference TRBV15 and TRBJ2-3): DAMVIQNPRYQVTQFGKPVTLSCSQTLNHNVMYWYQQKSSQAPKLLFHYYDKDFNNEADTPDNFQSRRPNTSFCFLDIRSPGLGDTAMYLCATSSGTSGSTDTQYFGPGTRLTVL.

This rearrangement joins TRBV7-9 to TRBJ2-3; no clear D. This CDR3 contains 15 residues. Germline V gene lookup returns CDR1 SEHNR and CDR2 FQNEAQ (reference sequence). V was pared by 0 bases and J by 1 base, with 8 bases between. The CDR3 DNA sequence: TGTGCCAGCAGCTTAGCGGAGTGGGGCACAGATACGCAGTATTTT. It translates to CASSLAEWGTDTQYF.

Only a few counts were recorded for this clonotype. The V call is TRBV27, the J call TRBJ2-1; TRBD1 is a possible D gene (6 bases). CDR3 length: 16 residues. Germline CDR1 reads MNHEY; CDR2 reads SMNVEV (reference sequence). The ends were cut back, 8 bases at V and 4 bases at J, with 21 bases in the middle. The CDR3 spells CASAMGALPPYNEQFF. The CDR3 nucleotides read TGTGCCAGCGCCATGGGGGCACTTCCACCTTACAATGAGCAGTTCTTC.

V gene TRBV15 combines with J gene TRBJ2-7, with a tentative D call TRBD1 (6 bases). This CDR3 has 14 amino acids. Germline V gene data show CDR1 as LNHNV and CDR2 as YYDKDF (reference sequence). With 3 bases removed from V and 5 bases from J, the gap between germline ends came to 14 bases. Here the CDR3 DNA reads TGTGCCACCAGCAGGAGTTCAGGGGCCCACGAGCAGTACTTC. Its translation is CATSRSSGAHEQYF.

This chain links TRBV24-1 with TRBJ1-2, with no clear D. V dropped 4 bases and J dropped 6 bases, with 11 bases sitting between them. The CDR3 contains 13 residues. Germline CDR1 reads KGHDR; CDR2 reads SFDVKD. The CDR3 is CATSETGWDGYTF. CDR3 DNA: TGTGCCACCAGTGAAACGGGGTGGGATGGCTACACCTTC.

This rearrangement joins TRBV9 to TRBJ2-1; a weak D match, TRBD2 (6 bases). Germline V gene lookup returns CDR1 SGDLS and CDR2 YYNGEE. The CDR3 spans 12 residues. V was shortened by 3 bases and J by 13 bases, with 14 bases between the two germline ends. The CDR3 DNA follows: TGTGCCAGCAGCGAACGCCGGGACTCACAGTTCTTC. Residues: CASSERRDSQFF. The whole variable domain, filled in from reference TRBV9 and TRBJ2-1, reads DSGVTQTPKHLITATGQRVTLRCSPRSGDLSVYWYQQSLDQGLQFLIQYYNGEERAKGNILERFSAQQFPDLHSELNLSSLELGDSALYFCASSERRDSQFFGPGTRLTVL.

This rearrangement joins TRBV3-1 to TRBJ2-1; 8 positions match TRBD2. The CDR3 spans 13 residues. Germline V lookup: CDR1 LGHDT, CDR2 YNNKEL (reference sequence). Unmatched junction bases numbered 4, after V lost 6 bases and J lost 6 bases. For the CDR3, the DNA is TGTGCCAGCAGTACGGGAGGGCCCAATGAGCAGTTCTTC. Its protein is CASSTGGPNEQFF.